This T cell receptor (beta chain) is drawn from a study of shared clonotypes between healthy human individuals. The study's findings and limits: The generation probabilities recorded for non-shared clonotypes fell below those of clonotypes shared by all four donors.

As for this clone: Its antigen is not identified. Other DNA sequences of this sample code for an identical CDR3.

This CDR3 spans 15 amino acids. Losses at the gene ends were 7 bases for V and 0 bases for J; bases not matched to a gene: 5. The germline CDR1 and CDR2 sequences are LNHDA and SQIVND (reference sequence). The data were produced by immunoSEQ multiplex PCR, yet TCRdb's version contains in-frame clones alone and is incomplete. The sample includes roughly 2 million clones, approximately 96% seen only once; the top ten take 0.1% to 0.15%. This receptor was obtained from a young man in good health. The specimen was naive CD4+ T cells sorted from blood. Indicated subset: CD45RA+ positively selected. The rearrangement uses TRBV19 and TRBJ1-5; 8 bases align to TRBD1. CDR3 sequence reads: CASKTDRDSNQPQHF. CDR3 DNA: TGTGCCAGTAAAACGGACAGGGATAGCAATCAGCCCCAGCATTTT.